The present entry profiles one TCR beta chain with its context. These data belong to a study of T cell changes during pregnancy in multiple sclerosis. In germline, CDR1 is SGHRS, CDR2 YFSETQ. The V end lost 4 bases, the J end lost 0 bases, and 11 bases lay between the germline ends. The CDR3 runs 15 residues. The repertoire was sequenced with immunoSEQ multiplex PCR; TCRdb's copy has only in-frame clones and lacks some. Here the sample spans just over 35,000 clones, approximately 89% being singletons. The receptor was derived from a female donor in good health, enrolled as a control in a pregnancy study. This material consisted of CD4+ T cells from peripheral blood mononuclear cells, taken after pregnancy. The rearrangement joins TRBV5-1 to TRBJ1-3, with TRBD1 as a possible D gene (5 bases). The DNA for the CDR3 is TGCGCCAGCAGCCCACAGGTTTCCTCTGGAAACACCATATATTTT. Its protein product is CASSPQVSSGNTIYF.